This T cell receptor beta chain originates from a study of metastatic and nonmetastatic thyroid tumors. TCRdb re-called the PCR reads through MiXCR. Of 100,000 or so clones in the sample, just under 15% were seen once. Treatment of any kind had been given to no patient before thyroid surgery. The V and J ends lost 4 bases and 7 bases, in that order; junction bases with no gene match: 2. The germline V gene encodes CDR1 SGHRS and CDR2 YFSETQ. This CDR3 comprises 12 residues. The table lists this clone with many counts. This chain joins TRBV5-1 and TRBJ2-1; 7 positions match TRBD2. Sequenced sample: blood. The TCR originated in a female donor with papillary thyroid cancer or a benign thyroid nodule (not recorded which). Some clones in this sample may be carry-over from other donors' samples. As DNA, the CDR3 is TGCGCCAGCAGCCTGGGGGGGAATGAGCAGTTCTTC. Translated, it gives CASSLGGNEQFF.